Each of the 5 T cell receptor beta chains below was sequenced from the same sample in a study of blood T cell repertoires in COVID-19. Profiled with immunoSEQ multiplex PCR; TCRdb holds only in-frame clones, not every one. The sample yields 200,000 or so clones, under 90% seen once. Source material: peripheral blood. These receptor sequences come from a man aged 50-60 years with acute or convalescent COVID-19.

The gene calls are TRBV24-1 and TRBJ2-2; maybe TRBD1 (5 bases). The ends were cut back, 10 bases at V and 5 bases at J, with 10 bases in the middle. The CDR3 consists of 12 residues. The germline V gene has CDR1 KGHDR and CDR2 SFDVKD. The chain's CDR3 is CATARETGELFF. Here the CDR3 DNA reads TGTGCCACTGCCAGGGAAACCGGGGAGCTGTTTTTT.

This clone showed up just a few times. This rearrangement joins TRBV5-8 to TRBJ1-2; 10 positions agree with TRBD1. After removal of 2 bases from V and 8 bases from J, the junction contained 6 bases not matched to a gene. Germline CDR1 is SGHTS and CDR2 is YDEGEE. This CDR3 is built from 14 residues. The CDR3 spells CASSFDRGLGGYTF. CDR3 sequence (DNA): TGTGCCAGCAGCTTCGACAGGGGGCTGGGAGGCTACACCTTC.

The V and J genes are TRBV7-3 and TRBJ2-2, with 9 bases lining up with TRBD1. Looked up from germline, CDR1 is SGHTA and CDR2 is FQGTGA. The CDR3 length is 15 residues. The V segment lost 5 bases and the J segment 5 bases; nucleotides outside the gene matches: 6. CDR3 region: CASSISTGGTGELFF. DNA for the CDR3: TGTGCCAGCAGCATATCGACAGGGGGTACCGGGGAGCTGTTTTTT.

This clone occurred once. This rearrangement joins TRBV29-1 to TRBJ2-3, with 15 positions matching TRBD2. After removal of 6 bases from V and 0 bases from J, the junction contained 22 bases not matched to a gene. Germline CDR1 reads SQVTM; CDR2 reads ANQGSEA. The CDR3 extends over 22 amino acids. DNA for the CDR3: TGCAGCGTCCCCAGCCCCCTTCCGGGACTAGCGGGGGGCACTGCTAGCACAGATACGCAGTATTTT. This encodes CSVPSPLPGLAGGTASTDTQYF.

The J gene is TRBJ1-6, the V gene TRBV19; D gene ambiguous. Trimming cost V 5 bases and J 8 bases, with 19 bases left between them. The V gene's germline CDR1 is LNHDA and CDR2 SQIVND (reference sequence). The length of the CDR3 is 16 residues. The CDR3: CASSPRMGRPDSPLHF. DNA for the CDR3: TGTGCCAGTAGTCCCCGGATGGGCAGGCCGGATTCACCCCTCCACTTT.